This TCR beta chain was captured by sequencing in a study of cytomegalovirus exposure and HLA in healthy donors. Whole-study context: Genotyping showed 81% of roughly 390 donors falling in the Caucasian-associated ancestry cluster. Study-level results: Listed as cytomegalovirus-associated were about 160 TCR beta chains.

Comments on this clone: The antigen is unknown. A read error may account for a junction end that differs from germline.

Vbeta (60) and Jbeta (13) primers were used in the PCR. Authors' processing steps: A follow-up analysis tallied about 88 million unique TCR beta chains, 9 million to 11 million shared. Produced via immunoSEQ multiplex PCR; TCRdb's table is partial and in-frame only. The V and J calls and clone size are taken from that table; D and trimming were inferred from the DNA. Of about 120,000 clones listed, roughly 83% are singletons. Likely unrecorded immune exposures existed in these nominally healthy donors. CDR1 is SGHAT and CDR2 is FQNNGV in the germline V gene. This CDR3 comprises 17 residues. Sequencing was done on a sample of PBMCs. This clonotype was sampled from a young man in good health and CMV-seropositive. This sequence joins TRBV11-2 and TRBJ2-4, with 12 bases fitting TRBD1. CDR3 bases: TGTGCCAGCAGCTGGGGGACAGGGGGCGAAGCCAAAAACAGTCAGTACTTC. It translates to CASSWGTGGEAKNSQYF.